This TCR beta chain was recovered during a study of T-cell memory formation after mild COVID-19. The wider study: For the most part, TCR clusters were specific to one donor. Broader study findings: Pre-infection memory already had some responding clones, implying cross-reactive memory joined. Chiefly within CM and EM were the contracting CD4+ clones; CD8+ ones were within EMRA.

The CDR3 sequence is 15 residues long. V lost 1 base and J lost 4, with 10 bases in between. TCR alpha and TCR beta cDNA libraries carrying sample barcodes and UMIs came from 5'RACE with constant-segment primers. TCRdb itself ran the 5' RACE reads through MiXCR, one entry per CDR3 protein. This table has roughly 580,000 distinct CDR3 sequences, approximately 18% appearing once. Note on this clonotype: Its target is not known.

The sample was PBMCs or a T cell subset sorted from them (not recorded which). The sequence was obtained from an adult woman who had mild COVID-19 (a few samples of this study predate the infection). Cell type and time point are not known. The chain links TRBV12-3 or TRBV12-4 to TRBJ2-2; perhaps D is TRBD1 or TRBD2 (5 bases each). CDR3 amino acids: CASSLGFGGTGELFF. The CDR3 DNA sequence: TGTGCCAGCAGTTTAGGTTTTGGGGGCACCGGGGAGCTGTTTTTT.